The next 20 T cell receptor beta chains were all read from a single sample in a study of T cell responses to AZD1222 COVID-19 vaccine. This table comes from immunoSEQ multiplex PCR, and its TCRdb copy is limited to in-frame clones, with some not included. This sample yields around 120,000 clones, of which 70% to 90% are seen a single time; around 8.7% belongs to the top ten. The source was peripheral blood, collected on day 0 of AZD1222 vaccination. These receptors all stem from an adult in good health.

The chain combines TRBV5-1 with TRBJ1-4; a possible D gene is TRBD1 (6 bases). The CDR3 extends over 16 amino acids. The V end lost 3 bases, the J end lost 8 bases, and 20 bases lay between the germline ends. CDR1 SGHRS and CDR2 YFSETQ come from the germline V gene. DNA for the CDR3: TGCGCCAGCAGCTCACACCCTGACAGGAGGGAGGAAAAACTGTTTTTT. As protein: CASSSHPDRREEKLFF.

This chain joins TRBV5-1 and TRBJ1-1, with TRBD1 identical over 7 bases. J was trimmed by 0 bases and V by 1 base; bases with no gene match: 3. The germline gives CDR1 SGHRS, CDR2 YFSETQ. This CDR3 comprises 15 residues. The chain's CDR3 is CASSLTGDMNTEAFF. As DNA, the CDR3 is TGCGCCAGCAGCTTGACAGGGGATATGAACACTGAAGCTTTCTTT.

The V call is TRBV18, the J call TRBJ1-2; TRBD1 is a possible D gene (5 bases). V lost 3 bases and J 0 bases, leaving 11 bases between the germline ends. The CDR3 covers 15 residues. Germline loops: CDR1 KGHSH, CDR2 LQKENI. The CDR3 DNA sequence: TGTGCCAGCTCACCCCACGCGGGACCTAACTATGGCTACACCTTC. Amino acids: CASSPHAGPNYGYTF.

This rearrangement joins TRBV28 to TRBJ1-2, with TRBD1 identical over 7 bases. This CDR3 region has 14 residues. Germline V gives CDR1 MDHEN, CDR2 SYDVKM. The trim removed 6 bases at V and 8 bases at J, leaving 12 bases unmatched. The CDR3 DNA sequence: TGTGCCAGCAGCCCGGGACAGCGAAAAGGGGGCTACACCTTC. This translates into CASSPGQRKGGYTF.

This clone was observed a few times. In nucleotides, the CDR3 is TGCGCCAGCAGCCAAAGCCAGGGAGGCACAGATACGCAGTATTTT. It encodes CASSQSQGGTDTQYF. This sequence joins TRBV4-3 and TRBJ2-3; D tentatively fits TRBD1 or TRBD2 (5 bases each). CDR3 size: 15 residues. V shed 2 bases and J shed 1 base, with 10 bases lying between them. The germline gives CDR1 LGHNA, CDR2 YSLEER.

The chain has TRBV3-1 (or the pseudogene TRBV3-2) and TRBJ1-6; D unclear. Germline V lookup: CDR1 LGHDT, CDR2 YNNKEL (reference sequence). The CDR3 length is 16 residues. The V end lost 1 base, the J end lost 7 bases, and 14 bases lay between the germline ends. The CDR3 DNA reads TGTGCCAGCAGCCAAGGAGTCCGGGCCTTGAATTCACCCCTCCACTTT. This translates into CASSQGVRALNSPLHF.

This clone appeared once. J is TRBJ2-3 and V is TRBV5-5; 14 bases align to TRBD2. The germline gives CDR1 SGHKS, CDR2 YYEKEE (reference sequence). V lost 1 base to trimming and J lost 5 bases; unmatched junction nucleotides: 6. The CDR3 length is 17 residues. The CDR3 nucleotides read TGTGCCAGCAGCTTGAGGACTAGCGGGGGGAGAGTAGATACGCAGTATTTT. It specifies CASSLRTSGGRVDTQYF.

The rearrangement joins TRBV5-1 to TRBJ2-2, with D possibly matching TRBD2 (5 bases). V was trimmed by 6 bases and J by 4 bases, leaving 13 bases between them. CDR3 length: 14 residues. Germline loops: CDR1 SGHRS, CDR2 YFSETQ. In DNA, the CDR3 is TGCGCCAGCATGAGGCCGACTATCACCGGGGAGCTGTTTTTT. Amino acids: CASMRPTITGELFF.

CDR3 protein: CASSYERGGYNEQFF. Written as DNA, the CDR3 is TGTGCCAGCAGTTACGAGAGGGGGGGGTACAATGAGCAGTTCTTC. This chain uses TRBV6-5 with TRBJ2-1; a weak D match, TRBD2 (7 bases). The V gene lost 2 bases and the J gene lost 4 bases, with 12 bases spanning the gap. The CDR3 length is 15 residues. The germline gives CDR1 MNHEY, CDR2 SVGAGI.

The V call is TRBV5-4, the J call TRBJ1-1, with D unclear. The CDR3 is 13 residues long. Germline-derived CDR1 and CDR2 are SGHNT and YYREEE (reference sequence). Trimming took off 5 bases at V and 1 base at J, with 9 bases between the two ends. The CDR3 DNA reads TGTGCCAGCAGGGGCAGACCGAACACTGAAGCTTTCTTT. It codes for CASRGRPNTEAFF. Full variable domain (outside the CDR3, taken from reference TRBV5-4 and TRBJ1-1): ETGVTQSPTHLIKTRGQQVTLRCSSQSGHNTVSWYQQALGQGPQFIFQYYREEENGRGNFPPRFSGLQFPNYSSELNVNALELDDSALYLCASRGRPNTEAFFGQGTRLTVV.

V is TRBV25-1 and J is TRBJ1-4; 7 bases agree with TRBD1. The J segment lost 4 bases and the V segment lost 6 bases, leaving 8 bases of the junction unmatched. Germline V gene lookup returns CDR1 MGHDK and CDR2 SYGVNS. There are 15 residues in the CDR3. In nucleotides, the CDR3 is TGTGCCAGCAGCTCCATACGGGACAGTAATGAAAAACTGTTTTTT. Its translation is CASSSIRDSNEKLFF.

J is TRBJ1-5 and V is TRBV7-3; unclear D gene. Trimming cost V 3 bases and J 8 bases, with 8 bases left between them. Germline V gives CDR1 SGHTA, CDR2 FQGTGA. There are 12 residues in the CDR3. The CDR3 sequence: CASSFTFEPQHF. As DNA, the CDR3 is TGTGCCAGCAGCTTTACCTTCGAGCCCCAGCATTTT. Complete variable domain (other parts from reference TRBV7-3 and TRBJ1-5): GAGVSQTPSNKVTEKGKYVELRCDPISGHTALYWYRQSLGQGPEFLIYFQGTGAADDSGLPNDRFFAVRPEGSVSTLKIQRTERGDSAVYLCASSFTFEPQHFGDGTRLSIL.

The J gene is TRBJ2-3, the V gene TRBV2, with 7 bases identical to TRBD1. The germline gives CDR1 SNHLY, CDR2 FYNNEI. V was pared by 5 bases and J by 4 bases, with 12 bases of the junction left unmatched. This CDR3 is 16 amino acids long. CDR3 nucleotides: TGTGCCAGCAGTCGAGCGACAGGGTGGGACGCAGATACGCAGTATTTT. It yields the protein CASSRATGWDADTQYF. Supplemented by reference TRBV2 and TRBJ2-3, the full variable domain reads EPEVTQTPSHQVTQMGQEVILRCVPISNHLYFYWYRQILGQKVEFLVSFYNNEISEKSEIFDDQFSVERPDGSNFTLKIRSTKLEDSAMYFCASSRATGWDADTQYFGPGTRLTVL.

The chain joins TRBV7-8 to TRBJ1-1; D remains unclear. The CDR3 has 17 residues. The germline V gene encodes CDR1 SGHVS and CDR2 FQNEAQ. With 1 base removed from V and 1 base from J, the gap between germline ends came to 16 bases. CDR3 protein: CASSLVHARSANTEAFF. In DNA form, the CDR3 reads TGTGCCAGCAGCTTAGTCCACGCCAGGTCCGCGAACACTGAAGCTTTCTTT.

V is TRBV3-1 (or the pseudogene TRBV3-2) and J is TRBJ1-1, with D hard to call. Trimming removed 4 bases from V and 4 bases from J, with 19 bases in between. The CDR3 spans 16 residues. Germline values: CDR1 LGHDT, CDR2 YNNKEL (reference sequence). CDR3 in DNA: TGTGCCAGCAGCCTTTGCCCTTCTGCGGGCGGCACTGAAGCTTTCTTT. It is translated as CASSLCPSAGGTEAFF.

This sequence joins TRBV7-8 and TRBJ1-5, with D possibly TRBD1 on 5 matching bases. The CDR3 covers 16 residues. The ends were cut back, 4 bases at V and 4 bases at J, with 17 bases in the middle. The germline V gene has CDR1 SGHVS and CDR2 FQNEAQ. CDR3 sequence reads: CASSWDVRGQNQPQHF. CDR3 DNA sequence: TGTGCCAGCAGCTGGGATGTCCGGGGCCAAAATCAGCCCCAGCATTTT.

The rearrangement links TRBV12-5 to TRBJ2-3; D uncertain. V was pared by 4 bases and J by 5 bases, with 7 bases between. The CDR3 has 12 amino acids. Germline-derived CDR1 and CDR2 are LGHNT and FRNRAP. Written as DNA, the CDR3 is TGTGCTAGTGGTTCCGGGCAAGATACGCAGTATTTT. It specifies CASGSGQDTQYF.

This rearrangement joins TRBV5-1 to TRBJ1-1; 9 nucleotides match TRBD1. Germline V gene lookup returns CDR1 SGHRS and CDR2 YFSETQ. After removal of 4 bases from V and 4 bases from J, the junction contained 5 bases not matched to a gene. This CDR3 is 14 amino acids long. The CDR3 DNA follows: TGCGCCAGCAGCCGACAGGGGGGTCTCACTGAAGCTTTCTTT. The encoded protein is CASSRQGGLTEAFF.

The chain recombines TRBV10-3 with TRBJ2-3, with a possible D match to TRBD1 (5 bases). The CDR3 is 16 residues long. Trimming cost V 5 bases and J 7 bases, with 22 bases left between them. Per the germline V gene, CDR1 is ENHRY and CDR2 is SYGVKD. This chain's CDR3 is CAISSHVQGAGNTQYF. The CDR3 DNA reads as TGTGCCATCAGTTCCCACGTGCAAGGGGCTGGGAATACGCAGTATTTT.

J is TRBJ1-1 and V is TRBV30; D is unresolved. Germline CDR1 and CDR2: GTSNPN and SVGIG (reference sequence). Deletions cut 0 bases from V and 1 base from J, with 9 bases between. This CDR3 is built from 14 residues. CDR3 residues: CAWSVTASNTEAFF. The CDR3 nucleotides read TGTGCCTGGAGTGTGACGGCTTCGAACACTGAAGCTTTCTTT. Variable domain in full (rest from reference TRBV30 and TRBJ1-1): SQTIHQWPATLVQPVGSPLSLECTVEGTSNPNLYWYRQAAGRGLQLLFYSVGIGQISSEVPQNLSASRPQDRQFILSSKKLLLSDSGFYLCAWSVTASNTEAFFGQGTRLTVV.